A few counts support the clone carrying this TCR beta chain. Germline values: CDR1 SGHRS, CDR2 YFSETQ. V lost 4 bases and J lost 4, with 18 bases in between. This CDR3 is 16 amino acids long. The data derive from a study of response to subunit inactivated influenza vaccine. Each CDR3 protein is one row after TCRdb ran MiXCR on the RT-PCR reads. The data show approximately 500,000 distinct CDR3 sequences, over 10% seen once. The rearrangement joins TRBV5-1 to TRBJ1-3, with D maybe TRBD1 (5 bases). The source material was PBMCs from blood, sampled about 40 days after vaccination. This TCR was recovered from a man in his forties or fifties who received an inactivated influenza vaccine. CDR3 nucleotide sequence: TGCGCCAGCAGCCTCGCCGGGGGTGAAAGGGGAAACACCATATATTTT. Translated, it gives CASSLAGGERGNTIYF.